This TCR beta chain was documented in a study of T cell clones after liver transplantation. Study-wide context: Post-transplant blood was tracked for graft-donor-reactive T cell clones identified in a pre-transplant mixed lymphocyte reaction. Graft-donor-reactive sequences were compared with third-party-reactive TCRbeta sequences from pre-transplant mixed lymphocyte reactions. Study results and limitations: Small, mixed patient groups and varying post-transplant times limit these conclusions. Compared with third party-reactive sequences, donor-reactive ones declined more, independent of withdrawal success.

Clones were sequenced by immunoSEQ multiplex PCR, and TCRdb holds only the in-frame ones, with some missing. The profile shows tens of thousands of clones, approximately 70% of them singletons. With regard to this clone: Antigen: not known.

Trimming at V came to 0 bases and at J to 4 bases, leaving 4 bases not matched to a gene. CDR1 and CDR2 (germline): SNHLY, FYNNEI. CDR3 length: 15 residues. This chain uses TRBV2 with TRBJ2-7; TRBD1 matches at 9 bases. Sequencing was performed on CD4+ T cells from blood, taken at the approximately 16-month timepoint. The source of this sequence is a human patient who received a liver transplant. Some T cells may have originated in the graft donor. CDR3 protein: CASSEAGTGSYEQYF. The CDR3 coding sequence is TGTGCCAGCAGTGAAGCAGGGACAGGGTCGTACGAGCAGTACTTC. Full variable domain (rest looked up from reference TRBV2 and TRBJ2-7): EPEVTQTPSHQVTQMGQEVILRCVPISNHLYFYWYRQILGQKVEFLVSFYNNEISEKSEIFDDQFSVERPDGSNFTLKIRSTKLEDSAMYFCASSEAGTGSYEQYFGPGTRLTVT.